This TCR beta chain derives from a study of T cell repertoires in cytomegalovirus infection. Using its own MiXCR run on the reads, TCRdb lists one record per CDR3 protein. The table records under 300,000 distinct CDR3 sequences, 17% of them present only once. The V gene's germline CDR1 is MNHEY and CDR2 SVGAGI. CDR3 size: 18 residues. The trim removed 2 bases at V and 0 bases at J, leaving 6 bases unmatched. This clonotype was seen more than once but under ten times. The origin of this receptor is a human donor in good health (CMV status not recorded). Some clones in this sample may be carry-over from other donors' samples. The gene calls are TRBV6-5 and TRBJ2-6; TRBD2 matches 8 bases. Sequencing was performed on CD8+ T cells from PBMCs. CDR3 loop: CASSYDGGATSGANVLTF. The DNA of the CDR3 is TGTGCCAGCAGTTACGACGGGGGGGCGACCTCTGGGGCCAACGTCCTGACTTTC.